What follows describes a single T cell receptor (beta chain). The record originates from a study of blood T cell repertoires in COVID-19. Clones were read by immunoSEQ multiplex PCR, and TCRdb kept only the in-frame ones, dropping some. In the table there are over 250,000 clones, 91% of which are singletons. This receptor was taken from a woman aged 25 to 39 with COVID-19, enrolled during active disease. Material: peripheral blood.

The CDR3 nucleotides are TGTGCCAGCAGGGAAACGGGGTGGGATGGCTACACCTTC. It translates to CASRETGWDGYTF. The rearrangement uses TRBV2 and TRBJ1-2; D ambiguous. V gave up 6 bases and J gave up 6 bases, with 14 bases separating them. The V gene's germline CDR1 is SNHLY and CDR2 FYNNEI. This CDR3 is built from 13 residues. The variable domain in full, completed from reference TRBV2 and TRBJ1-2, reads EPEVTQTPSHQVTQMGQEVILRCVPISNHLYFYWYRQILGQKVEFLVSFYNNEISEKSEIFDDQFSVERPDGSNFTLKIRSTKLEDSAMYFCASRETGWDGYTFGSGTRLTVV.